This TCR beta chain originates from a study of blood T cells in healthy people across ages. Whole-study results and caveats: Expanded clonotype shifts may have been confounded, as the donors had an unknown CMV status.

Germline V CDR1 and CDR2: GTSNPN, SVGIG (reference sequence). The V gene lost 2 bases and the J gene lost 7 bases, with 23 bases spanning the gap. The CDR3 consists of 16 residues. Details on this clonotype: What it binds is unknown.

Primers used in a second PCR of roughly 6 to 11 cycles were a sample-barcoded 5' primer and a J-beta primer mix. The template-switch adaptor was a 5' adaptor with 12 random nucleotides. It tagged each cDNA molecule. Each sample provided no less than 2.5 million CDR3-containing paired-end reads. TCRdb recomputed calls from the 5' RACE reads with MiXCR, one row per CDR3 protein. This table has around 1,500,000 distinct CDR3 sequences, around two fifths appearing once. The sequence was collected from a woman in her late teens or twenties in good health. This chain uses TRBV30 with TRBJ2-5, with D maybe TRBD2 (5 bases). The sequencing sample was made of blood. The CDR3 region has the DNA TGTGCCTGGAGTCCCACAGCGGTTGCTTCCACGGGGACCCAGTACTTC. Translation gives CAWSPTAVASTGTQYF.